A selection of T cell receptor beta chains follows, all from one sample in a study of OX40 agonist ivuxolimab in advanced cancers. Profiling relied on immunoSEQ multiplex PCR, and the TCRdb table lists in-frame clones only, not all of them. This repertoire shows tens of thousands of clones, around 87% found once; its top ten account for 0.3% to 0.35%. The sequencing here drew on CD4+ or CD8+ T cells sorted from blood, taken in a trial of the OX40 agonist ivuxolimab. The origin of the receptors is an adult with an advanced solid tumor such as melanoma, head and neck, liver or kidney cancer. The CDR3 runs from the conserved cysteine through the conserved F or W. The D gene is left open where the match is weak. Expanded clones get a size class; other rows say once, few or many, or leave the size out.

j_gene | v_gene | abundance | d_gene | len | CDR3nt | CDR3aa
TRBJ2-5 | TRBV7-2 | NA | TRBD2 | 18 | TGTGCCAGCAGCCCTCCTCTGGGGCTAGCGGGGGTTGAGGAGACCCAGTACTTC | CASSPPLGLAGVEETQYF
TRBJ2-3 | TRBV5-1 | NA | NA | 14 | TGCGCCAGCTTAGCCCAGGGAAGCACAGATACGCAGTATTTT | CASLAQGSTDTQYF
TRBJ1-2 | TRBV30 | NA | TRBD1 | 16 | TGTGCCTGGAACATACCGGGACAGGAGACCAGCTATGGCTACACCTTC | CAWNIPGQETSYGYTF
TRBJ1-5 | TRBV19 | few | NA | 15 | TGTGCCAGTAGTATAGCCAGTTCTAGCAATCAGCCCCAGCATTTT | CASSIASSSNQPQHF
TRBJ1-1 | TRBV7-9 | NA | NA | 12 | TGTGCCAGCAGCCAGCAGTCCGAGGGAGCTTTCTTT | CASSQQSEGAFF
TRBJ2-7 | TRBV14 | NA | TRBD2 | 18 | TGTGCCAGCAGCCTTCGACTAGCGGGGGGCTTCGATCCCTACGAGCAGTACTTC | CASSLRLAGGFDPYEQYF
TRBJ2-4 | TRBV5-4 | NA | NA | 16 | TGTGCCAGCAGCAGTCGGGACCGACTAGCCAAAAACATTCAGTACTTC | CASSSRDRLAKNIQYF
TRBJ2-1 | TRBV6-4 | NA | TRBD2 | 17 | TGTGCCAGCAGTCCTCGCACGGGGGGGGGATCCTACAATGAGCAGTTCTTC | CASSPRTGGGSYNEQFF
TRBJ1-2 | TRBV6-5 | NA | TRBD1 | 15 | TGTGCCAGCAGTTATAGACGGGACAGAGCTATAAGCTACACCTTC | CASSYRRDRAISYTF
TRBJ1-1 | TRBV5-8 | NA | NA | 15 | TGTGCCAGCAGCTCGGGTACAGGGTACAACGCTGAAGCTTTCTTT | CASSSGTGYNAEAFF
TRBJ2-3 | TRBV21-1 | NA | NA | 17 | TGTGCCAGCAGGGTGGATCGTTTAAGGGATCACACAGATACGCAGTATTTT | CASRVDRLRDHTDTQYF
TRBJ1-5 | TRBV11-2 | NA | NA | 14 | TGTGCCAGCAGCTTATTCCAGGATTATCAGCCCCAGCATTTT | CASSLFQDYQPQHF
TRBJ1-5 | TRBV29-1 | NA | NA | 16 | TGCAGCGTTTGGGGCCAGGGAGATCCTAGCGATCAGCCCCAGCATTTT | CSVWGQGDPSDQPQHF
TRBJ2-7 | TRBV5-1 | NA | TRBD1 | 14 | TGCGCCAGCAGCGTATGGGGACAGTCCTACGAGCAGTACTTC | CASSVWGQSYEQYF
TRBJ2-1 | TRBV5-1 | NA | TRBD2 | 15 | TGCGCCAGCAGAGAGCTAGCGGGGAGCCCTAATGAGCAGTTCTTC | CASRELAGSPNEQFF
TRBJ2-3 | TRBV6-1 | NA | NA | 14 | TGTGCCAGCAGTAGGGACTGGCAGTCAGATACGCAGTATTTT | CASSRDWQSDTQYF
TRBJ1-5 | TRBV30 | few | NA | 16 | TGTGCCTGGAGTGTACAATCAGGGTTGCGCAATCAGCCCCAGCATTTT | CAWSVQSGLRNQPQHF
TRBJ2-7 | TRBV18 | once | NA | 13 | TGTGCCAGCTCTAGCCCTAGCAGCTACGAGCAGTACTTC | CASSSPSSYEQYF
TRBJ1-1 | TRBV19 | NA | NA | 15 | TGTGCCAGTATCCTCCTTGGGGGCCCGAACACTGAAGCTTTCTTT | CASILLGGPNTEAFF
TRBJ1-1 | TRBV5-4 | NA | NA | 15 | TGTGCCAGCAGTCTCCCAGCAGGGATGAACACTGAAGCTTTCTTT | CASSLPAGMNTEAFF
TRBJ2-5 | TRBV18 | NA | TRBD2 | 17 | TGTGCCAGCTCACCATTCACCCGCGGTGCGGGGGGTGAGACCCAGTACTTC | CASSPFTRGAGGETQYF
TRBJ1-3 | TRBV2 | NA | NA | 14 | TGTGCCAGCACTGGACAGTTGGCAGGAAACACCATATATTTT | CASTGQLAGNTIYF
TRBJ1-3 | TRBV14 | NA | NA | 14 | TGTGCCAGCAGCCAAGAGGGGCGAGGAAACACCATATATTTT | CASSQEGRGNTIYF
TRBJ2-7 | TRBV5-1 | NA | NA | 12 | TGCGCCAGCAGCTTGGGGGCCTACGAGCAGTACTTC | CASSLGAYEQYF
TRBJ1-1 | TRBV15 | NA | NA | 13 | TGTGCCACCAGCAGAGACAGTGATACTGAAGCTTTCTTT | CATSRDSDTEAFF
TRBJ2-5 | TRBV7-7 | NA | NA | 13 | TGTGCTAGCAGCCAAGGGGGTTGGGAGACCCAGTACTTC | CASSQGGWETQYF
TRBJ1-2 | TRBV10-3 | NA | NA | 17 | TGTGCCATCAGTGAGTCGGTAGGGGACACCTTTTCCTATGGCTACACCTTC | CAISESVGDTFSYGYTF
TRBJ2-1 | TRBV5-1 | once | NA | 15 | TGCGCCAGCAGCTTGGCCGGACAAGTTCTCAATGAGCAGTTCTTC | CASSLAGQVLNEQFF
TRBJ2-2 | TRBV15 | NA | NA | 15 | TGTGCCACCAGCAGAGTAGGGGGACGGGCCGGGGAGCTGTTTTTT | CATSRVGGRAGELFF
TRBJ2-1 | TRBV11-3 | NA | NA | 15 | TGTGCCAGCAGCTTAACCACAGGGTCCAAAGGCGAGCAGTTCTTC | CASSLTTGSKGEQFF
TRBJ2-2 | TRBV11-2 | NA | TRBD2 | 18 | TGTGCCAGCAGCTTAGAGTCTGCTGGCGGGGGAAACACCGGGGAGCTGTTTTTT | CASSLESAGGGNTGELFF
TRBJ2-7 | TRBV10-3 | NA | NA | 12 | TGTGCCATCAGTGGGCAAGGCTACGAGCAGTACTTC | CAISGQGYEQYF
TRBJ2-7 | TRBV5-4 | NA | TRBD1 | 15 | TGTGCCAGCAGCTGGGGACAGCAGCCTTCCTACGAGCAGTACTTC | CASSWGQQPSYEQYF
TRBJ2-3 | TRBV7-2 | NA | TRBD1 | 17 | TGTGCCAGCAGCTTAGGGCGGGACAGGGGTATAGCAGATACGCAGTATTTT | CASSLGRDRGIADTQYF
TRBJ1-6 | TRBV19 | medium-sized | NA | 15 | TGTGCCAGTAGTCTCCCGGGGGGCGTTAATTCACCCCTCCACTTT | CASSLPGGVNSPLHF